The rows below give T cell receptor beta chains drawn from one sample of a study of blood T cell repertoires in COVID-19. TCRdb keeps only in-frame clones here, not all; method: immunoSEQ multiplex PCR. The repertoire holds about 130,000 clones, with more than 85% as singletons. The sequenced material came from peripheral blood. These receptors came from a man aged 50 to 60 with COVID-19, enrolled during active disease. Both conserved end residues are part of each CDR3. A D gene is named only where the DNA matches it firmly. For some rows the clone size is stated as once, few or many, or as a class when expanded; others skip it.

j_call: TRBJ1-5
clone_size: NA
v_call: TRBV5-5
d_call: NA
cdr3_nt: TGTGCCAGCAGCCTACAGGTCTCCAATAGCAATCAGCCCCAGCATTTT
cdr3_aa: CASSLQVSNSNQPQHF

j_call: TRBJ2-7
clone_size: once
v_call: TRBV2
d_call: NA
cdr3_nt: TGTGCCAGCAGTCCACGGGACTTGCTCTACGAGCAGTACTTC
cdr3_aa: CASSPRDLLYEQYF

j_call: TRBJ2-2
clone_size: NA
v_call: TRBV9
d_call: TRBD1
cdr3_nt: TGTGCCAGCAGCGTGGCAGGGGGCAGGGAGCTGTTTTTT
cdr3_aa: CASSVAGGRELFF

j_call: TRBJ1-5
clone_size: NA
v_call: TRBV28
d_call: TRBD1
cdr3_nt: TGTGCCAGCACTAATAGACAGGGCCAGCCCCAGCATTTT
cdr3_aa: CASTNRQGQPQHF

j_call: TRBJ2-7
clone_size: NA
v_call: TRBV28
d_call: NA
cdr3_nt: TGTGCCAGCAGGGATGACAGGCCACCCTACGAGCAGTACTTC
cdr3_aa: CASRDDRPPYEQYF

j_call: TRBJ1-6
clone_size: NA
v_call: TRBV30
d_call: TRBD1
cdr3_nt: TGTGCCTGGAGTAGACAGGGAGAATCACCCCTCCACTTT
cdr3_aa: CAWSRQGESPLHF

j_call: TRBJ2-5
clone_size: NA
v_call: TRBV5-1
d_call: TRBD2
cdr3_nt: TGCGCCAGCAGCTCCAGACCGAGCGGGAGGGGGGAGACCCAGTACTTC
cdr3_aa: CASSSRPSGRGETQYF

j_call: TRBJ2-7
clone_size: NA
v_call: TRBV4-1
d_call: TRBD2
cdr3_nt: TGCGCCAGCAGCCAAGTAGGGAGTCTAGCGGGAGCCGAGCAGTACTTC
cdr3_aa: CASSQVGSLAGAEQYF

j_call: TRBJ2-1
clone_size: NA
v_call: TRBV7-2
d_call: TRBD1
cdr3_nt: TGTGCCAGCAGCGTACAGACAGGGTTGCATGAGCAGTTCTTC
cdr3_aa: CASSVQTGLHEQFF

j_call: TRBJ2-2
clone_size: NA
v_call: TRBV7-2
d_call: NA
cdr3_nt: TGTGCCAGCAGCCCCCGACAGGCCACCGGGGAGCTGTTTTTT
cdr3_aa: CASSPRQATGELFF

j_call: TRBJ2-7
clone_size: NA
v_call: TRBV10-3
d_call: TRBD2
cdr3_nt: TGTGCCATCAGTGGGGGTAGCGGGGCATACGAGCAGTACTTC
cdr3_aa: CAISGGSGAYEQYF

j_call: TRBJ1-2
clone_size: NA
v_call: TRBV19
d_call: NA
cdr3_nt: TGTGCCAGTACTCCCCGAGGGATCAACTATGGCTACACCTTC
cdr3_aa: CASTPRGINYGYTF

j_call: TRBJ1-6
clone_size: NA
v_call: TRBV7-9
d_call: TRBD1
cdr3_nt: TGTGCCAGCAGCTTAGCCCTCGGACAGGGGGGGCCCTATAATTCACCCCTCCACTTT
cdr3_aa: CASSLALGQGGPYNSPLHF

j_call: TRBJ2-3
clone_size: NA
v_call: TRBV3-1/TRBV3-2
d_call: TRBD2
cdr3_nt: TGTGCCAGCAGCCGGGGACTAGCGGGAGACACAGATACGCAGTATTTT
cdr3_aa: CASSRGLAGDTDTQYF

j_call: TRBJ1-4
clone_size: NA
v_call: TRBV28
d_call: TRBD1
cdr3_nt: TGTGCCAGCAGCCCCGGGACAGTCAATGAAAAACTGTTTTTT
cdr3_aa: CASSPGTVNEKLFF

j_call: TRBJ2-1
clone_size: once
v_call: TRBV6-5
d_call: TRBD1
cdr3_nt: TGTGCCAGCAGCCCGGGACAGGGGAACAATGAGCAGTTCTTC
cdr3_aa: CASSPGQGNNEQFF

j_call: TRBJ2-2
clone_size: NA
v_call: TRBV30
d_call: NA
cdr3_nt: TGTGCCTGGAGTGTACAAGGGGCCGGGGAGCTGTTTTTT
cdr3_aa: CAWSVQGAGELFF

j_call: TRBJ1-6
clone_size: NA
v_call: TRBV2
d_call: TRBD1
cdr3_nt: TGTGCCAGCAGGGACAGGAGCTCCTATAATTCACCCCTCCACTTT
cdr3_aa: CASRDRSSYNSPLHF

j_call: TRBJ2-5
clone_size: once
v_call: TRBV5-6
d_call: NA
cdr3_nt: TGTGCCAGCAGCTTCGCGGGCTTTGAGACCCAGTACTTC
cdr3_aa: CASSFAGFETQYF

j_call: TRBJ1-1
clone_size: NA
v_call: TRBV18
d_call: TRBD1
cdr3_nt: TGTGCCAGCTCACCTACAGGGGTTTACGAAGCTTTCTTT
cdr3_aa: CASSPTGVYEAFF

j_call: TRBJ2-3
clone_size: NA
v_call: TRBV5-6
d_call: NA
cdr3_nt: TGTGCCAGCAGCTTGACCGGGAGTGGAACAGATACGCAGTATTTT
cdr3_aa: CASSLTGSGTDTQYF

j_call: TRBJ2-1
clone_size: NA
v_call: TRBV11-3
d_call: TRBD1
cdr3_nt: TGTGCCAGCAGCTTTAACAGGGGAAATGAGCAGTTCTTC
cdr3_aa: CASSFNRGNEQFF

j_call: TRBJ1-3
clone_size: NA
v_call: TRBV6-5
d_call: TRBD1
cdr3_nt: TGTGCCAGCAGAGAGGGGGCAGGGGGAAACACCATATATTTT
cdr3_aa: CASREGAGGNTIYF

j_call: TRBJ1-1
clone_size: NA
v_call: TRBV6-6
d_call: NA
cdr3_nt: TGTGCCAGCAGCCAAAGAGACTCAAACACTGAAGCTTTCTTT
cdr3_aa: CASSQRDSNTEAFF

j_call: TRBJ2-7
clone_size: NA
v_call: TRBV7-8
d_call: TRBD1
cdr3_nt: TGTGCCAGCAGCTCCAAGGGGGCGCGATCCTACGAGCAGTACTTC
cdr3_aa: CASSSKGARSYEQYF

j_call: TRBJ1-3
clone_size: NA
v_call: TRBV2
d_call: NA
cdr3_nt: TGTGCCAGCAGCGGGTCCGGGGACACCATATATTTT
cdr3_aa: CASSGSGDTIYF

j_call: TRBJ2-5
clone_size: NA
v_call: TRBV24-1
d_call: NA
cdr3_nt: TGTGCCACCAGTGGTACAGGGATCGGGGAGACCCAGTACTTC
cdr3_aa: CATSGTGIGETQYF

j_call: TRBJ1-1
clone_size: NA
v_call: TRBV29-1
d_call: TRBD1
cdr3_nt: TGCAGCGCCGGACAGGGGGCGCGTGGTGAAGCTTTCTTT
cdr3_aa: CSAGQGARGEAFF

j_call: TRBJ2-5
clone_size: NA
v_call: TRBV28
d_call: TRBD2
cdr3_nt: TGTGCCAGCAGTTTTGGTCTTGTGGGCGGGACTAGCTTTGAGACCCAGTACTTC
cdr3_aa: CASSFGLVGGTSFETQYF

j_call: TRBJ2-7
clone_size: NA
v_call: TRBV4-2
d_call: NA
cdr3_nt: TGTGCCAGCAGCCCCAAAGACAGTGACCTCTACGAGCAGTACTTC
cdr3_aa: CASSPKDSDLYEQYF